A selection of T cell receptor beta chains follows, all from one sample in a study of T-cell memory formation after mild COVID-19. TCRdb used MiXCR to reprocess the 5' RACE reads, holding one entry per CDR3 protein. The data show 300,000 to 400,000 distinct CDR3 sequences, 13% to 15% seen once. Sequences were obtained from PBMCs or a T cell subset sorted from them (not recorded which). The source of these receptors is a man younger than 35 who had mild COVID-19 (a few samples of this study predate the infection). Cell type and time point are not known. Both conserved end residues are trimmed from each CDR3. Fields, in order: J gene, V gene, CDR3 protein.

TRBJ2-7 | TRBV6-6 | ASRFTDSYEQY
TRBJ2-7 | TRBV5-1 | ASSLWTQTYEQY
TRBJ1-6 | TRBV20-1 | SARDIRSQSNSPLH
TRBJ1-5 | TRBV7-9 | ASTSGGGSNQPQH
TRBJ2-5 | TRBV29-1 | SVAATVPQETQY
TRBJ2-2 | TRBV5-1 | ASSSGNTGELF
TRBJ2-5 | TRBV7-3 | ASSGDTSGGKETQY
TRBJ2-3 | TRBV5-1 | ASSPVGRGVGDTQY
TRBJ1-5 | TRBV4-2 | ASSQAGGQQPQH
TRBJ2-5 | TRBV24-1 | ATSDPRQGGETQY
TRBJ2-3 | TRBV28 | ASSLFQLLDTQY
TRBJ1-2 | TRBV7-9 | ASSLEFYGYT
TRBJ2-1 | TRBV6-5 | ASSYSGTPSNEQF
TRBJ2-1 | TRBV5-6 | ASSLVENYFYNEQF
TRBJ2-1 | TRBV20-1 | SARWGAYNEQF
TRBJ2-6 | TRBV6-2/TRBV6-3 | ASSYPRRSGANVLT
TRBJ2-1 | TRBV5-1 | ASSFGGGAHNEQF
TRBJ1-2 | TRBV7-9 | ASSQGGSATYRYT
TRBJ2-5 | TRBV6-6 | ASCPGQETQY
TRBJ1-6 | TRBV5-1 | ASSSGQNNSPLH
TRBJ1-2 | TRBV6-2/TRBV6-3 | ASSEGDYGYT
TRBJ2-5 | TRBV4-3 | ASSQSQGQETQY